This TCR beta chain was found in a study of high-grade serous ovarian cancer treatment subgroups. Looking at the study overall: Mean per sample: approximately 13,000 reads, about 6,900 unique TCR beta rearrangements. Study-level points and caveats: TCR relatedness rose with neoantigen level and trended with mutation load. Repertoire similarity ranged about 0.095 to 0.79 between tumors of one patient.

Clones were read by immunoSEQ multiplex PCR, and TCRdb kept only the in-frame ones, dropping some. Of roughly 9,800 clones in the sample, 55% to 70% were seen once. To note about this clone: Its antigen remains unknown.

Looked up from germline, CDR1 is SGHNT and CDR2 is YYREEE (reference sequence). J lost 2 bases, V lost 5 bases, and 9 bases had no gene match. The CDR3 totals 16 residues. Tumor tissue was taken before any definitive surgery or chemotherapy was given. This chain uses TRBV5-4 with TRBJ2-5; 10 bases match TRBD2. The origin of this receptor is a human donor with high-grade serous ovarian cancer. The sample consisted of tumor tissue. The CDR3 DNA follows: TGTGCCAGCAGTAAGGGACTAGCGCCGACTCAAGAGACCCAGTACTTC. Its protein product is CASSKGLAPTQETQYF.